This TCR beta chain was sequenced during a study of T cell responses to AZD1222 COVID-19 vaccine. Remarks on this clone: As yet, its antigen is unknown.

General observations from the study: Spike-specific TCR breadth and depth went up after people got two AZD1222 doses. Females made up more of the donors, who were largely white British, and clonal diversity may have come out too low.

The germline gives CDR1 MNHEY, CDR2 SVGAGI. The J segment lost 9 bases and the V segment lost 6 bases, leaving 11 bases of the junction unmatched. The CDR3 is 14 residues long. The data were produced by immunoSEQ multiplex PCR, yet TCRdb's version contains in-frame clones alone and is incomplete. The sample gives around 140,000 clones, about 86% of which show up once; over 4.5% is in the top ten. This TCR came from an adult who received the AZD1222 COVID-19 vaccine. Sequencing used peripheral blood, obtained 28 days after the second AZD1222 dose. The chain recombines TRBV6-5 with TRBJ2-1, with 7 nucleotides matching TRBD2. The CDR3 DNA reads TGTGCCAGCAGCTATGGCGGGAGTTGGGGTGAGCAGTTCTTC. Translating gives CASSYGGSWGEQFF.